This T cell receptor beta chain was sequenced for a study of cytomegalovirus exposure and HLA in healthy donors. This CDR3 spans 12 amino acids. V gave up 5 bases and J gave up 6 bases; unmatched junction bases: 3. Germline V gene lookup returns CDR1 GTSNPN and CDR2 SVGIG (reference sequence). The PCR contained 60 Vbeta and 13 Jbeta primers. TCRdb's table, derived via immunoSEQ multiplex PCR, lists solely in-frame clones and lacks some. The sample consists of roughly 140,000 clones, about 60% of them appearing once. The chain employs TRBV30 and TRBJ1-2; 10 bases are a match to TRBD1. This TCR came from a woman aged 55-75 years in good health and CMV-seropositive. Source material: PBMCs. CDR3 sequence (DNA): TGTGCCTGGCGGACAGGGGGAAATGGCTACACCTTC. Translated: CAWRTGGNGYTF.